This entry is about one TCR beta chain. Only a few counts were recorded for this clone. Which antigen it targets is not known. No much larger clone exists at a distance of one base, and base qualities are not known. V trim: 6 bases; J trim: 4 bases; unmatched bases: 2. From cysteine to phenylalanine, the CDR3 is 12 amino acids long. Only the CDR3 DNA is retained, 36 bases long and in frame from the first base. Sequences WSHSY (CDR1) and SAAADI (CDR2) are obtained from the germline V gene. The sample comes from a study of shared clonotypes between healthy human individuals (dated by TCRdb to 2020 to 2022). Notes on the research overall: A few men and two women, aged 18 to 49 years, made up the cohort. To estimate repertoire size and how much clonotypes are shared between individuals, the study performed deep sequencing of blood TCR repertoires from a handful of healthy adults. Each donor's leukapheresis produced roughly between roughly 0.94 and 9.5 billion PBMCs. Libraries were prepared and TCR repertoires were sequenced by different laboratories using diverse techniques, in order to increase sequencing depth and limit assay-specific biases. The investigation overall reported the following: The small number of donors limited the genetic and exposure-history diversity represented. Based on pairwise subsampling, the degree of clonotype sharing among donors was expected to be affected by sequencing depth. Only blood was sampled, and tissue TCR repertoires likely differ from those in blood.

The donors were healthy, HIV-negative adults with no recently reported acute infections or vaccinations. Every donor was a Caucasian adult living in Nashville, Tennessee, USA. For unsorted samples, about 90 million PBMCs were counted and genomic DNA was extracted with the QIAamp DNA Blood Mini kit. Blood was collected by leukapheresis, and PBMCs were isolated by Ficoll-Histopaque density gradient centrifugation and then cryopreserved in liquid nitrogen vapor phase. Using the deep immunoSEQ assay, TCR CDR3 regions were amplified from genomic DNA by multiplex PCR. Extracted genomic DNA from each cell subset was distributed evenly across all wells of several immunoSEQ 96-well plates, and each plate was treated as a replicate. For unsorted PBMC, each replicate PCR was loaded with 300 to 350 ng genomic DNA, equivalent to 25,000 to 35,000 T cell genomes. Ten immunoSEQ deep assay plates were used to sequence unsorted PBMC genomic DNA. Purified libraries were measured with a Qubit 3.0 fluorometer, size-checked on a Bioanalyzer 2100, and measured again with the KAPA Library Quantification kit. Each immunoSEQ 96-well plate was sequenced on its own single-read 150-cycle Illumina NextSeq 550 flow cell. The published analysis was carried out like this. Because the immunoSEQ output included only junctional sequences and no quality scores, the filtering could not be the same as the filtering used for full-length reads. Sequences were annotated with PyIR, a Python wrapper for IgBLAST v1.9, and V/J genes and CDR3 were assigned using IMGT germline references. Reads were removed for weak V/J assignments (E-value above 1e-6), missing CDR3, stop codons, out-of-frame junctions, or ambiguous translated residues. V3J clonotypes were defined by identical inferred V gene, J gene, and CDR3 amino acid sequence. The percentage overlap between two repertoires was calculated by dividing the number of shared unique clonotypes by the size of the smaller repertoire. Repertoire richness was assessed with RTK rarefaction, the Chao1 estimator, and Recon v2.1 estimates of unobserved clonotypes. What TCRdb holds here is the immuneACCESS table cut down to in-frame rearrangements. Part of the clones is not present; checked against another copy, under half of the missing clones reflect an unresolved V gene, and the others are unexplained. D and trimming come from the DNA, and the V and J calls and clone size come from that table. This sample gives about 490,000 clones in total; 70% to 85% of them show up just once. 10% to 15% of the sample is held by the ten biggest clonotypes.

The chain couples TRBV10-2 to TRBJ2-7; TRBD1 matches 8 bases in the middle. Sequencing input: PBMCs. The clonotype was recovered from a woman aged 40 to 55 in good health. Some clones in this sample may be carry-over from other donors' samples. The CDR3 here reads CASRDRAYEQYF. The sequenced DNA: TGCGCCAGCAGGGACAGGGCGTACGAGCAGTACTTC.